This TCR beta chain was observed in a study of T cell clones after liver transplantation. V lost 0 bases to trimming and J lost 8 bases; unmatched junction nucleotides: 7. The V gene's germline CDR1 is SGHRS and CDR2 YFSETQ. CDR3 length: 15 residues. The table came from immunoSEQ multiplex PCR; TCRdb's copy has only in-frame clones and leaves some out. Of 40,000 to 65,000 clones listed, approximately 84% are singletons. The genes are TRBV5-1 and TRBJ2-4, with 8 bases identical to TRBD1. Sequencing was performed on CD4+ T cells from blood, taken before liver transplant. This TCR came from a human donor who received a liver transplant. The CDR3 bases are TGCGCCAGCAGCTTGGGGGACAGGCTCGACGACATTCAGTACTTC. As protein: CASSLGDRLDDIQYF.